This passage covers 15 T cell receptor beta chains from one sample sequenced in a study of blood T cell repertoires in COVID-19. The repertoire was sequenced with immunoSEQ multiplex PCR; TCRdb's copy has only in-frame clones and lacks some. The sample records around 280,000 clones, around 90% being singletons. Material: PBMCs or T cells enriched from blood (not recorded which). Receptors were obtained from a woman between 35 and 50 years old who had recovered from COVID-19.

This clone came up a few times. The rearrangement joins TRBV19 to TRBJ1-6; TRBD1 might be the D (5 bases). Trimming removed 10 bases from V and 8 bases from J, with 15 bases in between. This CDR3 has 13 amino acids. Germline CDR1 LNHDA, CDR2 SQIVND (reference sequence). The DNA of the CDR3 is TGTGCCACTTCCGACAGCCAGCATTCACCCCTCCACTTT. It encodes CATSDSQHSPLHF.

This chain connects TRBV2 to TRBJ2-1; TRBD2 aligns across 9 bases. The CDR3 runs to 16 residues. The germline V gene has CDR1 SNHLY and CDR2 FYNNEI. V dropped 6 bases and J dropped 5; count of bases not matched to a gene: 11. The DNA for the CDR3 is TGTGCCAGCAGGTTCAATAGCGGGAGTTTAGACAATGAGCAGTTCTTC. It translates to CASRFNSGSLDNEQFF.

V is TRBV7-2 and J is TRBJ2-1, with 10 bases lining up with TRBD2. The J segment lost 6 bases and the V segment lost 5 bases, leaving 13 bases of the junction unmatched. CDR3 size: 17 residues. The germline V gene has CDR1 SGHTA and CDR2 FQGNSA. The chain's CDR3 is CASSPDRLAGRSNEQFF. CDR3 bases: TGTGCCAGCAGCCCAGACCGACTAGCGGGCCGTTCCAATGAGCAGTTCTTC. Complete variable domain (other parts from reference TRBV7-2 and TRBJ2-1): GAGVSQSPSNKVTEKGKDVELRCDPISGHTALYWYRQSLGQGLEFLIYFQGNSAPDKSGLPSDRFSAERTGGSVSTLTIQRTQQEDSAVYLCASSPDRLAGRSNEQFFGPGTRLTVL.

This clone showed up just once. V and J are TRBV6-5 and TRBJ1-2; 8 nucleotides line up with TRBD1. Trimming took 5 bases from V and 8 from J; bases not matched to a gene: 13. CDR3 length equals 15 residues. The germline CDR1 and CDR2 sequences are MNHEY and SVGAGI. CDR3 protein: CASSLRTGRFEGYTF. The CDR3 DNA reads as TGTGCCAGCAGTCTCCGGACAGGGAGGTTCGAGGGCTACACCTTC.

The rearrangement uses TRBV19 and TRBJ2-5; D might be TRBD1 (6 bases). The CDR3 length is 13 residues. Deletions cut 4 bases from V and 3 bases from J, with 9 bases between. Germline assignment: CDR1 LNHDA and CDR2 SQIVND (reference sequence). The CDR3 bases are TGTGCCAGTAGTAGACAGGTTAAAGAGACCCAGTACTTC. This gives the protein CASSRQVKETQYF.

The rearrangement links TRBV19 to TRBJ2-2; 13 bases align to TRBD2. After removal of 7 bases from V and 6 bases from J, the junction contained 14 bases not matched to a gene. This CDR3 region has 18 residues. Germline values: CDR1 LNHDA, CDR2 SQIVND (reference sequence). The CDR3 protein is CASTLLAGGPHIPGELFF. The CDR3 bases are TGTGCCAGTACCCTACTAGCGGGAGGGCCTCACATCCCCGGGGAGCTGTTTTTT. The whole variable domain, remainder taken from reference TRBV19 and TRBJ2-2, is DGGITQSPKYLFRKEGQNVTLSCEQNLNHDAMYWYRQDPGQGLRLIYYSQIVNDFQKGDIAEGYSVSREKKESFPLTVTSAQKNPTAFYLCASTLLAGGPHIPGELFFGEGSRLTVL.

The chain recombines TRBV15 with TRBJ2-2; D might be TRBD2 (5 bases). Trimming left V 1 base short and J 7 bases short, with 19 bases between. The length of the CDR3 is 17 residues. Per the germline V gene, CDR1 is LNHNV and CDR2 is YYDKDF (reference sequence). The CDR3 DNA sequence: TGTGCCACCAGCAGAGCTAGGGAGAAGGCCCCCGGCGGGGAGCTGTTTTTT. Translated, it gives CATSRAREKAPGGELFF.

The CDR3 DNA is TGTGCCAGCAGACCTCGGATGAGGGTAAGCTCCTACAATGAGCAGTTCTTC. It specifies CASRPRMRVSSYNEQFF. The chain joins TRBV28 to TRBJ2-1; possible D gene TRBD2, 5 bases. This CDR3 region has 17 residues. Deletions cut 6 bases from V and 0 bases from J, with 18 bases between. Germline V gene lookup returns CDR1 MDHEN and CDR2 SYDVKM.

The gene calls are TRBV28 and TRBJ2-7, with TRBD2 identical over 9 bases. In germline, CDR1 is MDHEN, CDR2 SYDVKM. The CDR3 has 12 amino acids. V was pared by 3 bases and J by 12 bases, with 6 bases of the junction left unmatched. The CDR3 sequence is CASSLAPSGMYF. CDR3 in DNA: TGTGCCAGCAGTTTGGCCCCTAGCGGGATGTACTTC.

V gene TRBV7-9 combines with J gene TRBJ2-3; the D is unclear. The germline V gene encodes CDR1 SEHNR and CDR2 FQNEAQ (reference sequence). The CDR3 length is 15 residues. The V end was cut by 6 bases, the J end by 3 bases, with 16 bases between. CDR3 bases: TGTGCCAGCAGTACTACGAAAACCCCGACAGATACGCAGTATTTT. It translates to CASSTTKTPTDTQYF.

The V gene is TRBV15, the J gene TRBJ1-2; 10 nucleotides match TRBD1. The V and J ends lost 9 bases and 4 bases, in that order; junction bases with no gene match: 2. The CDR3 runs 12 residues. The germline gives CDR1 LNHNV, CDR2 YYDKDF (reference sequence). CDR3 sequence (DNA): TGTGCCACTGGGGACAGGGGCTATGGCTACACCTTC. It is translated as CATGDRGYGYTF.

This chain connects TRBV29-1 to TRBJ2-1; D not certain. The V gene lost 1 base and the J gene lost 9 bases, with 10 bases spanning the gap. From germline, CDR1 is SQVTM and CDR2 ANQGSEA. The CDR3 contains 12 residues. CDR3 region: CSVEALGGEQFF. The CDR3 DNA reads as TGCAGCGTTGAAGCCCTCGGCGGTGAGCAGTTCTTC.

This chain connects TRBV4-1 to TRBJ2-5; 7 bases map to TRBD2. The J segment lost 5 bases and the V segment lost 1 base, leaving 4 bases of the junction unmatched. From germline, CDR1 is MGHRA and CDR2 YSYEKL. The CDR3 is 14 amino acids. The CDR3 nucleotides are TGCGCCAGCAGCCAAGCTAGCGGCTATGAGACCCAGTACTTC. Translating it yields CASSQASGYETQYF.

The chain is built from TRBV4-2 and TRBJ1-2; TRBD1 agrees at 8 bases. From germline, CDR1 is LGHNA and CDR2 YNFKEQ. V lost 2 bases to trimming and J lost 10 bases; unmatched junction nucleotides: 12. The CDR3 is 15 residues long. This chain's CDR3 is CASSQPTGTGDLYTF. The CDR3 nucleotides are TGTGCCAGCAGCCAACCCACCGGGACAGGCGACCTCTACACCTTC.

The rearrangement uses TRBV7-2 and TRBJ1-6; 7 nucleotides match TRBD1. With 5 bases clipped from V and 4 bases from J, the junction kept 11 bases outside the gene matches. CDR1 and CDR2 (germline): SGHTA, FQGNSA. The CDR3 runs 17 residues. The CDR3 is CASSLRGAGGYNSPLHF. CDR3 DNA: TGTGCCAGCAGCCTGAGGGGGGCAGGGGGATATAATTCACCCCTCCACTTT.